The clone carrying this T cell receptor (beta chain) showed up just once. What it binds is unknown. The data originate from a study of T cell responses to AZD1222 COVID-19 vaccine. Turning to the study itself: Investigators merged groups given second doses at roughly 4 or roughly 12 weeks.

TCRdb's copy holds only in-frame clones and misses some; the assay was immunoSEQ multiplex PCR. Among 100,000 or so clones listed, about 85% were seen once. V lost 1 base and J 4 bases, leaving 7 bases between the germline ends. The CDR3 is 14 amino acids. Germline V gene data show CDR1 as SEHNR and CDR2 as FQNEAQ (reference sequence). General study findings and limits: Sampled repertoires all dated from after the peak T cell response. As reported, nearly half of all spike-specific TCRs target variant regions that are unmutated.

The sample consisted of peripheral blood, taken on day 0 of AZD1222 vaccination. The V call is TRBV7-9, the J call TRBJ2-2; D is uncertain. The clonotype was recovered from an adult in good health. CDR3 region: CASSLGVGTGELFF. The CDR3 region has the DNA TGTGCCAGCAGCTTAGGGGTCGGCACCGGGGAGCTGTTTTTT.